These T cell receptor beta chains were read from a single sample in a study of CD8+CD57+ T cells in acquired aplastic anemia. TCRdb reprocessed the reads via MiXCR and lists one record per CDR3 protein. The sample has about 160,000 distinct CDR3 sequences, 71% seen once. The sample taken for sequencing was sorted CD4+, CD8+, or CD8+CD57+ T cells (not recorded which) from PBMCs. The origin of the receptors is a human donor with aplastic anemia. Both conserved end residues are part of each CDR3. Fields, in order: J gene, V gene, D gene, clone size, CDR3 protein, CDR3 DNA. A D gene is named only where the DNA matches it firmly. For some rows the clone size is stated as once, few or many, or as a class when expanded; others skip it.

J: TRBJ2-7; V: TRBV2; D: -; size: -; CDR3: CASSARGDSSYEQYF; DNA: TGTGCCAGCAGTGCCCGAGGGGACTCCTCCTACGAGCAGTACTTC
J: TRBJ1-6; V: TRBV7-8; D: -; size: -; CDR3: CASSFVEDSPLHF; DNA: TGTGCCAGCAGCTTCGTTGAGGACTCACCCCTCCACTTT
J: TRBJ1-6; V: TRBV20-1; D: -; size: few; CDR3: CSAKGYGVSPLHF; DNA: TGCAGTGCCAAGGGGTATGGTGTCTCACCCCTCCACTTT
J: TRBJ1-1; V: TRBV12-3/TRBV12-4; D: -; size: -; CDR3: CASSLKGQNTEAFF; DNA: TGTGCCAGCAGTTTGAAGGGCCAGAACACTGAAGCTTTCTTT
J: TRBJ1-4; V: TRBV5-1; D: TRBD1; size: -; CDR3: CASSLGQGVSDEKLFF; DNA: TGCGCCAGCAGCTTGGGACAGGGGGTTTCGGATGAAAAACTGTTTTTT
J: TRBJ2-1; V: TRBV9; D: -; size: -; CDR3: CASSGWNEQFF; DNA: TGTGCCAGCAGCGGATGGAATGAGCAGTTCTTC
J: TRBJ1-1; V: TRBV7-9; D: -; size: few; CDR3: CASSLVGLNTEAFF; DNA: TGTGCCAGCAGCTTAGTCGGCCTGAACACTGAAGCTTTCTTT
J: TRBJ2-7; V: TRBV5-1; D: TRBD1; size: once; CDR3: CASQQGTSYEQYF; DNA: TGCGCCAGCCAACAGGGGACGAGCTACGAGCAGTACTTC
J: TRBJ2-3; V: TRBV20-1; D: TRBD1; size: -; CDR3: CSASTRDRVIDTQYF; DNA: TGCAGTGCTTCGACCCGGGACAGGGTAATAGATACGCAGTATTTT
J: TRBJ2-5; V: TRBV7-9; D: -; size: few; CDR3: CASSLSRLQETQYF; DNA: TGTGCCAGCAGCTTAAGCCGGCTACAAGAGACCCAGTACTTC
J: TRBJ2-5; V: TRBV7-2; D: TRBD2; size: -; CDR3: CASSPTSGGAGETQYF; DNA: TGTGCCAGCAGCCCAACCAGCGGGGGGGCCGGCGAGACCCAGTACTTC
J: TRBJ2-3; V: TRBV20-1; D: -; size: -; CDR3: CSARLRFGTDTQYF; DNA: TGCAGTGCTAGATTAAGGTTCGGGACAGATACGCAGTATTTT
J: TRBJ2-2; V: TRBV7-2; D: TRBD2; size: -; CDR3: CAREGPGGSFTGELFF; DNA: TGTGCTAGGGAGGGCCCTGGGGGTTCTTTCACCGGGGAGCTGTTTTTT
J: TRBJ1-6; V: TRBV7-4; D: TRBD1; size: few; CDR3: CASINRDRTSPLHF; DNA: TGTGCCAGCATCAACCGGGACAGAACTTCACCCCTCCACTTT
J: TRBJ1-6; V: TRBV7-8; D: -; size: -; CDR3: CASSAGEGFGSPLHF; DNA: TGTGCCAGCAGTGCCGGGGAGGGGTTCGGCTCACCCCTCCACTTT
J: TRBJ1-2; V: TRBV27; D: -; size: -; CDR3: CTSSLKSGVGYTF; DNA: TGTACCAGCAGTTTAAAGTCAGGAGTTGGCTACACCTTC
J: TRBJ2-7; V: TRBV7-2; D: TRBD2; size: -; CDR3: CASSLGSGGFYEQYF; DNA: TGTGCCAGCAGCTTAGGGTCGGGGGGGTTTTACGAGCAGTACTTC
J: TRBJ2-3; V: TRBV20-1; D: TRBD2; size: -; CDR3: CSVGRTSGTDTQYF; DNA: TGCAGCGTTGGAAGGACTAGCGGCACAGATACGCAGTATTTT